Listed below are T cell receptor beta chains from one sample, sequenced in a study of cytomegalovirus exposure and HLA in healthy donors. This table comes from immunoSEQ multiplex PCR, and its TCRdb copy is limited to in-frame clones, with some not included. The table has 110,000 or so clones, about 81% seen once. Sequenced: PBMCs. These receptors all come from a man in his thirties or forties in good health and CMV-seronegative. Both conserved end residues are part of each CDR3. A D gene is named only where the DNA matches it firmly. Where a row states a size, it is once, few, many or the class of an expanded clone; other rows omit it.

>-|TRBV7-6|17|-|TRBJ2-2
CASSTPMGSGYTGELFF
TGTGCCAGCAGCACTCCGATGGGCAGCGGTTACACCGGGGAGCTGTTTTTT
>TRBD1|TRBV7-9|16|-|TRBJ2-2
CASSNRDRGKDGELFF
TGTGCCAGCAGCAATCGGGACAGGGGGAAGGACGGGGAGCTGTTTTTT
>TRBD1|TRBV27|14|-|TRBJ2-2
CASSGTALTGELFF
TGTGCCAGTTCCGGGACAGCGCTCACCGGGGAGCTGTTTTTT
>TRBD1|TRBV4-1|17|few|TRBJ1-5
CASSQGGGREWSQPQHF
TGCGCCAGCAGCCAAGGAGGGGGCAGGGAGTGGAGTCAGCCCCAGCATTTT
>TRBD1|TRBV7-6|14|-|TRBJ1-2
CASSPGQGARGYTF
TGTGCCAGCAGCCCAGGACAGGGGGCGCGTGGCTACACCTTC
>TRBD1|TRBV30|15|-|TRBJ1-5
CAWTQTGGVSQPQHF
TGTGCCTGGACCCAAACAGGGGGGGTAAGTCAGCCCCAGCATTTT
>TRBD2|TRBV9|19|-|TRBJ2-6
CASSRLAADPSSGANVLTF
TGTGCCAGCAGTCGGCTAGCGGCGGATCCTAGCTCTGGGGCCAACGTCCTGACTTTC
>-|TRBV7-9|15|-|TRBJ1-4
CASSLYQGLVEKLFF
TGTGCCAGCAGCTTATATCAGGGGCTGGTTGAAAAACTGTTTTTT
>-|TRBV5-1|12|-|TRBJ2-5
CASSLAQETQYF
TGCGCCAGCAGCTTGGCACAAGAGACCCAGTACTTC
>-|TRBV19|16|-|TRBJ1-1
CASSIDQLEFLTEAFF
TGTGCCAGTAGTATAGATCAGTTGGAGTTCCTCACTGAAGCTTTCTTT
>TRBD1|TRBV4-1|16|once|TRBJ1-5
CASSQEGTGGYQPQHF
TGCGCCAGCAGCCAAGAGGGGACAGGGGGATATCAGCCCCAGCATTTT
>-|TRBV10-3|13|few|TRBJ1-2
CAIRIQGGDGYTF
TGTGCCATCAGAATACAGGGAGGGGATGGCTACACCTTC
>-|TRBV6-6|12|once|TRBJ1-2
CASTERDYGYTF
TGTGCCAGCACGGAGAGGGACTATGGCTACACCTTC
>-|TRBV7-8|16|once|TRBJ2-1
CASSLSALRDENEQFF
TGTGCCAGCAGCTTAAGCGCGTTGCGGGACGAGAATGAGCAGTTCTTC
>TRBD1|TRBV6-5|13|-|TRBJ1-2
CASSYPDRAGYTF
TGTGCCAGCAGTTACCCCGACAGGGCTGGCTACACCTTC
>-|TRBV18|12|-|TRBJ2-3
CASSPGGDTQYF
TGTGCCAGCTCACCGGGAGGAGATACGCAGTATTTT
>-|TRBV4-3|16|-|TRBJ1-3
CASSQSSRGLGNTIYF
TGCGCCAGCAGCCAAAGTAGCAGAGGACTTGGAAACACCATATATTTT
>-|TRBV5-1|14|-|TRBJ1-5
CASSFSPGNQPQHF
TGCGCCAGCTCTTTCTCACCGGGCAATCAGCCCCAGCATTTT
>TRBD1|TRBV10-2|14|medium-sized|TRBJ1-1
CASSDGQGNTEAFF
TGCGCCAGCAGTGATGGACAGGGGAACACTGAAGCTTTCTTT
>TRBD2|TRBV7-2|16|-|TRBJ2-5
CASSLGGSGGQETQYF
TGTGCCAGCAGCTTAGGTGGTAGCGGGGGACAAGAGACCCAGTACTTC
>TRBD1|TRBV9|13|-|TRBJ1-5
CASSVEGAQPQHF
TGTGCCAGCAGCGTAGAGGGGGCCCAGCCCCAGCATTTT
>TRBD1|TRBV19|15|-|TRBJ1-1
CASSTQQGFRAEAFF
TGTGCCAGTAGTACCCAACAGGGGTTTCGCGCTGAAGCTTTCTTT
>-|TRBV27|14|-|TRBJ2-2
CASQGGSNTGELFF
TGTGCCAGCCAAGGGGGTTCGAACACCGGGGAGCTGTTTTTT
>-|TRBV5-8|17|few|TRBJ1-5
CASSLGTVSNTNQPQHF
TGTGCCAGCAGCTTGGGTACAGTCTCCAATACCAATCAGCCCCAGCATTTT
>TRBD1|TRBV11-3|13|-|TRBJ1-6
CASSLDRESPLHF
TGTGCCAGCAGCCTCGACAGGGAATCACCCCTCCACTTT
>TRBD1|TRBV4-3|14|-|TRBJ1-2
CASSPPGTGGGYTF
TGCGCCAGCAGCCCCCCAGGGACAGGGGGTGGCTACACCTTC
>TRBD1|TRBV7-8|15|-|TRBJ2-2
CASRVEGARPGELFF
TGTGCCAGCAGAGTTGAGGGGGCGCGACCCGGGGAGCTGTTTTTT
>-|TRBV5-4|13|-|TRBJ2-2
CASTNQGHGELFF
TGTGCCAGCACCAACCAGGGACACGGGGAGCTGTTTTTT